The 7 T cell receptor beta chains below were found in one sample sequenced in a study of identifying expanded T cells in peripheral blood (dated by TCRdb to the late 2010s). Library construction relied on the immunoSEQ multiplex PCR assay. The source is immuneACCESS, and TCRdb retained only in-frame sequences with V and J called. Part of the clones is not carried over; for the studies checked, unresolved V genes explain less than half of this, and the remainder is unexplained. The sample yields around 100,000 clones; around 90% were counted once. Together, the top ten hold 5.5% of the sample. The specimen sequenced was blood. These receptors all come from a person aged 18 to 75 in good health.

This clone was recorded only once. This chain connects TRBV9 to TRBJ1-2; the D is unclear. Germline loops: CDR1 SGDLS, CDR2 YYNGEE. Trimming took off 0 bases at V and 7 bases at J, with 4 bases between the two ends. This CDR3 region has 11 residues. This CDR3 is CASSVGRGYTF. CDR3 sequence (DNA): TGTGCCAGCAGCGTAGGACGTGGCTACACCTTC.

This clone was detected once. This chain connects TRBV30 to TRBJ2-3; 7 bases match TRBD2. Germline CDR1 and CDR2: GTSNPN and SVGIG (reference sequence). With 1 base clipped from V and 1 base from J, the junction kept 5 bases outside the gene matches. The CDR3 is 15 residues long. Here the CDR3 reads CAWSAGGIGTDTQYF. For the CDR3, the DNA is TGTGCCTGGAGTGCCGGGGGGATCGGCACAGATACGCAGTATTTT.

The chain joins TRBV18 to TRBJ1-2; D unresolved. CDR1 is KGHSH, CDR2 LQKENI, per germline. V dropped 3 bases and J dropped 3 bases, with 14 bases sitting between them. The CDR3 sequence is 15 residues long. The CDR3 sequence: CASSPDPTTDYGYTF. For the CDR3, the DNA is TGTGCCAGCTCACCGGACCCAACTACCGACTATGGCTACACCTTC. Filled out from reference TRBV18 and TRBJ1-2, the complete variable domain reads NAGVMQNPRHLVRRRGQEARLRCSPMKGHSHVYWYRQLPEEGLKFMVYLQKENIIDESGMPKERFSAEFPKEGPSILRIQQVVRGDSAAYFCASSPDPTTDYGYTFGSGTRLTVV.

This chain connects TRBV19 to TRBJ2-1; 7 nucleotides line up with TRBD2. V shed 5 bases, J shed 4 bases, and the junction held 8 bases outside the gene matches. The CDR3 is 15 residues long. Germline V CDR1 and CDR2: LNHDA, SQIVND (reference sequence). The DNA for the CDR3 is TGTGCCAGTAGTCGGGGCGGGGGAATTTACAATGAGCAGTTCTTC. Amino acids: CASSRGGGIYNEQFF.

The chain combines TRBV18 with TRBJ2-5, with D possibly being TRBD1 (5 bases). Near its end, the DNA agrees better with TRBJ2-7, so the J call may be wrong. The CDR3 is made up of 13 amino acids. The germline V gene encodes CDR1 KGHSH and CDR2 LQKENI. The CDR3 spells CASSPPGLIEQYF. As DNA, the CDR3 is TGTGCCAGCTCACCACCGGGGCTTATCGAGCAGTACTTC.

The gene calls are TRBV4-1 and TRBJ1-1; 9 nucleotides line up with TRBD1. The CDR3 loop spans 13 amino acids. Per germline, CDR1 MGHRA and CDR2 YSYEKL. The V segment lost 5 bases and the J segment 6 bases; nucleotides outside the gene matches: 4. Written as DNA, the CDR3 is TGCGCCAGCAGCAAGGGACAGGGTCCTGAAGCTTTCTTT. Its protein product is CASSKGQGPEAFF.

V usage is TRBV19 and J usage is TRBJ1-1; 8 nucleotides agree with TRBD1. Germline V gene data show CDR1 as LNHDA and CDR2 as SQIVND (reference sequence). The CDR3 is 14 amino acids. V shed 5 bases and J 5 bases; nucleotides not matched to a gene: 7. The CDR3 DNA reads as TGTGCCAGTAGTCCCCACAGGGGGGCTACTGAAGCTTTCTTT. Its translation: CASSPHRGATEAFF.